This TCR beta chain was profiled in a study of T-cell memory formation after mild COVID-19 (dated by TCRdb to about 2021). Context from the whole study: TCR sequence clusters from the two donors were largely donor specific. In a couple of donors, T-cell clones that expanded and contracted after mild COVID-19 were tracked by sequencing TCRalpha and TCRbeta repertoires over time. Two young, previously healthy adult volunteers, one female and one male, were included in the cohort.

The listed sequencing device is Illumina NovaSeq 6000. TCRalpha and TCRbeta cDNA libraries were built by 5'RACE with constant-segment primers, adding sample barcodes and unique molecular identifiers. Trizol reagent was used to extract RNA from every sample. Amplification of the libraries took two PCR steps, and the second step added a second sample barcode plus Illumina TruSeq adapters. Libraries were sequenced on an Illumina NovaSeq with 2 x 150 bp paired-end reads. As for the original processing: Demultiplexing of reads and collapsing into UMI-guided consensus sequences were performed with migec v1.2.7. Using mixcr v2.1.11, UMI consensuses were aligned to TRA and TRB V and J templates and then assembled into clonotypes. Clonotypes were classified as expanded or contracted when called significant by both edgeR and NoisET, with noise models trained on biological replicates. For edgeR calls, the cutoffs were a false discovery rate-adjusted p below 0.01 and a log2 fold-change threshold of 1. As an exploratory analysis of dynamics, PCA with hierarchical clustering was applied to max-normalized trajectories of the 1000 most abundant clonotypes. The CD4 or CD8 phenotype of responding clones was assigned using the separately sequenced CD4+ and CD8+ repertoires. The public reads were run again by TCRdb, first through fastp at Q25 and then through MiXCR, and only productive beta chains were kept. Rows are unified per CDR3 protein, each entry keeping the most common DNA and genes. TCRdb, not the original authors, processed these V and J calls. The sample includes some 440,000 distinct CDR3 sequences, with 25% observed a single time. The ten biggest clones cover approximately 12% of the sample.

PBMCs were isolated by Ficoll-Paque density gradient centrifugation. CDR1 and CDR2 are read off the germline V gene (reference sequence) as LNHNV and YYDKDF. Clipping removes 5 bases from V and 5 bases from J, with 13 as the unmatched junction base count. The CDR3 runs 16 residues from the cysteine to the phenylalanine. Of the read, only the CDR3 DNA is kept; its 48 bases are in frame from base 1. The investigation overall reported the following: From day 15 to 85, contracting clones showed balanced CD4/CD8 phenotypes, whereas a second wave of clones that expanded from day 15 to 37 leaned towards CD4+. The detection of some responding clones in pre-infection memory suggests that pre-existing cross-reactive memory T cells joined the SARS-CoV-2 response. Only a couple of mild cases were covered by the study, and larger cohorts that include severe cases with pre-infection samples were considered necessary. Contracting CD4+ clones appeared mostly in the CM and EM memory subsets, whereas CD8+ clones were enriched in EMRA. The second-wave clones that peaked on day 37 were not confirmed to be SARS-CoV-2 specific.

This clonotype was detected a few times. Its cognate antigen has yet to be identified. No per-base quality is available; no much larger clone lies one base away. This chain is built from TRBV15 and TRBJ2-7; 9 bases in the middle match TRBD1. The specimen was PBMCs or a T cell subset sorted from them (not recorded which). This TCR was recovered from an adult woman who had mild COVID-19 (a few samples of this study predate the infection). The sample titles of this study are shuffled in the database, so cell type and time point are left out; the donor was told from shared clones. The DNA sequence is given as TGTGCCACCAGCGGTGATGGTACAGGGGGCCGGAACGAGCAGTACTTC. This yields the protein CATSGDGTGGRNEQYF.